This paragraph covers one T cell receptor (beta chain) sequence. What it recognizes is unknown. Assay used: immunoSEQ multiplex PCR; TCRdb lists only in-frame clones, some missing. Of about 140,000 clones listed, just over 90% were seen once; the top ten hold 1% to 1.5%. The sample comes from a study of T cell responses to AZD1222 COVID-19 vaccine. Study-wide points: Most donors were white British, females outnumbered males, and clonal diversity was possibly underestimated.

The germline V gene encodes CDR1 SQVTM and CDR2 ANQGSEA. The CDR3 length is 15 residues. Trimming removed 2 bases at V and 1 base at J, with 15 bases between. The chain uses TRBV29-1 and TRBJ2-7; possible D gene TRBD2, 5 bases. The source material was peripheral blood, sampled 28 days after the second AZD1222 dose. This receptor was obtained from an adult who received the AZD1222 COVID-19 vaccine. The CDR3 DNA reads TGCAGCGTTGAATTAGAGGGTATGGGGTCCTACGAGCAGTACTTC. This sequence encodes CSVELEGMGSYEQYF.